Listed below are T cell receptor beta chains from one sample, sequenced in a study of blood T cell repertoires in COVID-19. Measured with immunoSEQ multiplex PCR; TCRdb has only the in-frame clones, and not every one. The sample carries 50,000 to 65,000 clones, 90% to 95% recorded once. The material sequenced was peripheral blood. All receptors come from a man aged 50 or older with active COVID-19. Both conserved end residues are part of each CDR3. D genes are given only for firm matches. The size field is filled for only some rows; it gives once, few, many or a size class.

TRBV4-2	TRBJ1-5	TRBD1	.	TGTGCCAGCAGCCAGAAGTTCCCTCACGGGACAGGGTATCATCAGCCCCAGCATTTT	CASSQKFPHGTGYHQPQHF
TRBV27	TRBJ1-1	.	.	TGTGCCAGCAGTTTTTGGGCAAACACTGAAGCTTTCTTT	CASSFWANTEAFF
TRBV5-1	TRBJ2-1	TRBD2	.	TGCGCCAGCAGCCCCGGGGGAGGGTACAATGAGCAGTTCTTC	CASSPGGGYNEQFF
TRBV4-1	TRBJ2-1	TRBD2	.	TGCGCCAGCAGCCAAGTTGGGACTAGATACAATGAGCAGTTCTTC	CASSQVGTRYNEQFF
TRBV19	TRBJ2-3	.	.	TGTGCCAGTAGGAAGGGCAGGGCGTCCTTCTGGTTCACAGATACGCAGTATTTT	CASRKGRASFWFTDTQYF
TRBV4-3	TRBJ2-1	TRBD1	.	TGCGCCAGCAGCCATCCCGGGACAGGGGTAAATGAGCAGTTCTTC	CASSHPGTGVNEQFF
TRBV6-5	TRBJ2-7	.	.	TGTGCCAGCAGTTACCGAACACCTAGCTCCTCCTACGAGCAGTACTTC	CASSYRTPSSSYEQYF
TRBV27	TRBJ2-2	TRBD2	.	TGTGCCAGCAGTACACTAGCGGGAGGCAACACCGGGGAGCTGTTTTTT	CASSTLAGGNTGELFF
TRBV12-3/TRBV12-4	TRBJ1-2	TRBD1	.	TGTGCCAGCAGCCCTGGGACAGCCTATGGCTACACCTTC	CASSPGTAYGYTF
TRBV5-4	TRBJ1-6	TRBD1	.	TGTGCCAGCAGCCGCGACAGGGGCGACGATTCACCCCTCCACTTT	CASSRDRGDDSPLHF
TRBV5-8	TRBJ2-7	TRBD2	.	TGTGCCAGCAGCTCTAGCGGGAGAATCTACGAGCAGTACTTC	CASSSSGRIYEQYF
TRBV5-1	TRBJ2-6	.	.	TGCGCCAGCAGCTTGGGGGCCTCTGGGGCCAACGTCCTGACTTTC	CASSLGASGANVLTF
TRBV7-9	TRBJ1-4	.	.	TGTGCCAGCAGCCGGGGGATCAACGCGGGCCGAGAAAAACTGTTTTTT	CASSRGINAGREKLFF
TRBV15	TRBJ1-1	.	.	TGTGCCACCAGCAGGGGGCGAGAGAACACTGAAGCTTTCTTT	CATSRGRENTEAFF
TRBV27	TRBJ2-2	.	.	TGTGCCAGCAGTTTTACCGGGACACTGAACACCGGGGAGCTGTTTTTT	CASSFTGTLNTGELFF
TRBV28	TRBJ2-7	.	.	TGTGCCAGCAGTTCTTGGGGAGGAATCTCCTACGAGCAGTACTTC	CASSSWGGISYEQYF
TRBV5-5	TRBJ2-4	TRBD1	.	TGTGCCAGCAGCTTGGAGGACAGGGGAGGAGTGAACATTCAGTACTTC	CASSLEDRGGVNIQYF
TRBV6-1	TRBJ1-1	TRBD1	.	TGTGCCAGCAGTGAATCAGGGGGTTGGACTGAAGCTTTCTTT	CASSESGGWTEAFF
TRBV28	TRBJ2-7	.	few	TGTGCCAGCAGTCGAGGTTACGAGCAGTACTTC	CASSRGYEQYF
TRBV30	TRBJ1-4	.	.	TGTGCCTGGAGTGTCAGGGCTCAAAAACTGTTTTTT	CAWSVRAQKLFF